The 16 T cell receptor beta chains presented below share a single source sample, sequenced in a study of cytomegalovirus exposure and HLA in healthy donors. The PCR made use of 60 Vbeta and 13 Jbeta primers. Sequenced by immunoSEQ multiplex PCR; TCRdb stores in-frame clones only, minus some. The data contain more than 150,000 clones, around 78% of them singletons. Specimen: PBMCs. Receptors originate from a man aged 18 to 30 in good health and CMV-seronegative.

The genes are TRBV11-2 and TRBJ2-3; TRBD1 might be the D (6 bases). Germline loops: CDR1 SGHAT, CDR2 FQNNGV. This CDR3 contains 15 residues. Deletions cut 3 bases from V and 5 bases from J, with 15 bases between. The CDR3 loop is CASSFEGGRGDTQYF. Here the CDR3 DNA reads TGTGCCAGCAGCTTCGAAGGGGGAAGAGGAGATACGCAGTATTTT.

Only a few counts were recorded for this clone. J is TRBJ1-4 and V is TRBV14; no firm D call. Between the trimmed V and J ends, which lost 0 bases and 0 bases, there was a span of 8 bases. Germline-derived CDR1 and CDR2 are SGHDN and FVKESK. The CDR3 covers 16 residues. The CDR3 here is CASSQELPATNEKLFF. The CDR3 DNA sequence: TGTGCCAGCAGCCAAGAGTTGCCGGCAACTAATGAAAAACTGTTTTTT.

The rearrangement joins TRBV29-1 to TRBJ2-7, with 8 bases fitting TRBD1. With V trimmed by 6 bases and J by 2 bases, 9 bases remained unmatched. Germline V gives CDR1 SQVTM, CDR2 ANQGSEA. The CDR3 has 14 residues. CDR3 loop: CSVRGGQGAYEQYF. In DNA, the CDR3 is TGCAGCGTACGAGGAGGACAGGGTGCCTACGAGCAGTACTTC.

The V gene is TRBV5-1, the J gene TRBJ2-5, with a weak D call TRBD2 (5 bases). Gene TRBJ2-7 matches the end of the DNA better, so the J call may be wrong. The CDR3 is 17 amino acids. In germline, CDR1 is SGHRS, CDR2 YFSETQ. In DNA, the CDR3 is TGCGCCAGCAGCCTTTTCGCTAGCCCAGGATCCTCCTACGAGCAGTACTTC. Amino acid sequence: CASSLFASPGSSYEQYF.

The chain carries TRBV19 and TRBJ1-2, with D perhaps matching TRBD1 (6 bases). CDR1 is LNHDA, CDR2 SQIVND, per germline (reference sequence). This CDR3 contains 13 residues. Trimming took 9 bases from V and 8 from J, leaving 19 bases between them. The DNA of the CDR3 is TGTGCCAGCTTGCCGGGGGGCGCAGTCGGCTACACCTTC. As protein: CASLPGGAVGYTF.

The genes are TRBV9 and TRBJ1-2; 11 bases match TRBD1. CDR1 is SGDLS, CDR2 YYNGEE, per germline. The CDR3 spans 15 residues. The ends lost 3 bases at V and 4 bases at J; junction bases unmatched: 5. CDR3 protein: CASSEGDRGSYGYTF. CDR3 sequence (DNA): TGTGCCAGCAGCGAGGGGGACAGGGGGAGCTATGGCTACACCTTC.

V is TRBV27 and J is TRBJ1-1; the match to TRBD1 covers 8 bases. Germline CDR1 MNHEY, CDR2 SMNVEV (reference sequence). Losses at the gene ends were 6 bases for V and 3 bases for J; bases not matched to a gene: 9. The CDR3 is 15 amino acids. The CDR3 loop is CASSQRQGMDTEAFF. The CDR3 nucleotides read TGTGCCAGCAGCCAAAGACAGGGGATGGACACTGAAGCTTTCTTT.

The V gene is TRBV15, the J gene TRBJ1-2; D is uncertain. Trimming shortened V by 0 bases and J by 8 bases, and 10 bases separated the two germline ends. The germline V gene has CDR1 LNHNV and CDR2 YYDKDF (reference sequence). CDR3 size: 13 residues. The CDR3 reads CATSRDGSEGYTF. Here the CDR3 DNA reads TGTGCCACCAGCAGAGATGGTTCGGAGGGCTACACCTTC.

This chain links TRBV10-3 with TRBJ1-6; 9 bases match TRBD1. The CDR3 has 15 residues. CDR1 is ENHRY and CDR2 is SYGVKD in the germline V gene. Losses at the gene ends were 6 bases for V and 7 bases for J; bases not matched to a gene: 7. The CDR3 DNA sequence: TGTGCCATCAGCGACGCGACAGGGGGGAATTCACCCCTCCACTTT. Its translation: CAISDATGGNSPLHF.

The CDR3 loop reads CASSLRTYYGYTF. The CDR3 coding sequence is TGTGCCAGCAGCCTACGGACATACTATGGCTACACCTTC. The rearrangement links TRBV5-6 to TRBJ1-2; possibly TRBD1 for D (5 bases). V lost 4 bases to trimming and J lost 3 bases, with 10 bases between them. Germline-derived CDR1 and CDR2 are SGHDT and YYEEEE. The CDR3 is 13 residues long.

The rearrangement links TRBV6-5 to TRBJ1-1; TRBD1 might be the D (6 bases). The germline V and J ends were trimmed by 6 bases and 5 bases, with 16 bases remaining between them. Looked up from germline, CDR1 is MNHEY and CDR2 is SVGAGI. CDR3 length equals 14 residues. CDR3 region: CASRNQGKDTEAFF. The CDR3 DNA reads TGTGCCAGCAGAAATCAGGGGAAGGATACTGAAGCTTTCTTT.

The DNA for the CDR3 is TGTGCCAGCAGCCCCGCGGGCTCTGGAAACACCATATATTTT. This codes for CASSPAGSGNTIYF. This chain connects TRBV7-9 to TRBJ1-3; D unclear. The CDR3 totals 14 residues. Per germline, CDR1 SEHNR and CDR2 FQNEAQ (reference sequence). V lost 5 bases to trimming and J lost 0 bases, with 8 bases between them.

The CDR3 DNA sequence: TGTGCCAGCAGCTTCCCCCCAGGGGCGGGGGGACGGAATGAGCAGTTCTTC. It encodes CASSFPPGAGGRNEQFF. The chain links TRBV5-4 to TRBJ2-1; the match to TRBD2 covers 8 bases. The CDR3 covers 17 residues. Germline assignment: CDR1 SGHNT and CDR2 YYREEE (reference sequence). Trimming took 2 bases from V and 7 from J; bases not matched to a gene: 14.

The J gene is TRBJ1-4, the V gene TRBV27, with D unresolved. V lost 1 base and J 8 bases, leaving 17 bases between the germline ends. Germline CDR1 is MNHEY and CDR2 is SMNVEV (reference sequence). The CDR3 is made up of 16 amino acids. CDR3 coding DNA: TGTGCCAGCAGTTTATTAAAGGCCCACGGGTTAGAAAAACTGTTTTTT. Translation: CASSLLKAHGLEKLFF.

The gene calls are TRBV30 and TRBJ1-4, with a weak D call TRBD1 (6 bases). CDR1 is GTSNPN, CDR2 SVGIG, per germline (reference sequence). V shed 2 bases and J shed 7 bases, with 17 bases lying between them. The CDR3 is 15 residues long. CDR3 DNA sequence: TGTGCCTGGAGTTCGGGCGGGGGCTTTTCTGAAAAACTGTTTTTT. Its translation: CAWSSGGGFSEKLFF.

CDR3: CAWSPRGWYNEQFF. The CDR3 nucleotides are TGTGCCTGGAGTCCAAGAGGGTGGTACAATGAGCAGTTCTTC. The chain combines TRBV30 with TRBJ2-1, with D tentatively TRBD2 (5 bases). V lost 2 bases and J lost 4, with 12 bases in between. CDR3 length equals 14 residues. CDR1 is GTSNPN, CDR2 SVGIG, per germline (reference sequence).